The next 31 T cell receptor beta chains were all read from a single sample in a study of OX40 agonist ivuxolimab in advanced cancers. Repertoires were generated with immunoSEQ multiplex PCR, while TCRdb's copy carries only in-frame clones and drops some. The sample has fewer than 100,000 clones, around nine tenths seen once. Material: CD4+ or CD8+ T cells sorted from blood, obtained in a trial of the OX40 agonist ivuxolimab. The source is an adult with an advanced solid tumor such as melanoma, head and neck, liver or kidney cancer.

The chain couples TRBV6-6 to TRBJ1-5, with D perhaps matching TRBD1 (5 bases). Trimming removed 6 bases at V and 6 bases at J, with 9 bases between. Germline CDR1 MNHNY, CDR2 SVGAGI (reference sequence). The CDR3 has 12 residues. CDR3 nucleotide sequence: TGTGCCAGCAGCCGTCAGGGTCAGCCCCAGCATTTT. Its translation is CASSRQGQPQHF.

The J gene is TRBJ2-1, the V gene TRBV5-5; the match to TRBD2 covers 11 bases. The CDR3 has 20 residues. With V trimmed by 2 bases and J by 0 bases, 13 bases remained unmatched. The germline V gene encodes CDR1 SGHKS and CDR2 YYEKEE (reference sequence). The CDR3 spells CASSLVLAGGWTSSYNEQFF. DNA for the CDR3: TGTGCCAGCAGCTTAGTCCTAGCGGGGGGTTGGACGAGCTCCTACAATGAGCAGTTCTTC.

The chain joins TRBV5-3 to TRBJ2-3, with D hard to call. TRBV5-3 is given ORF status, its function remaining uncertain. V was trimmed by 4 bases and J by 5 bases, leaving 5 bases between them. The CDR3 has 11 amino acids. CDR3 nucleotides: TGTGCCAGAAGCGGAAGAGATACGCAGTATTTT. It codes for CARSGRDTQYF.

V gene TRBV10-3 combines with J gene TRBJ1-5; TRBD1 is a possible D gene (5 bases). The V gene's germline CDR1 is ENHRY and CDR2 SYGVKD. Trimming left V 6 bases short and J 2 bases short, with 8 bases between. This CDR3 contains 13 residues. The CDR3 nucleotides are TGTGCCATCAGGAGGGGTGGCAATCAGCCCCAGCATTTT. Translated: CAIRRGGNQPQHF.

This chain joins TRBV7-6 and TRBJ2-3, with TRBD2 matching 16 bases. V lost 1 base and J lost 0; bases outside the gene matches: 7. This CDR3 contains 20 residues. The germline V gene has CDR1 SGHVS and CDR2 FNYEAQ. The CDR3 reads CASSLEGLAGGHRSTDTQYF. Written as DNA, the CDR3 is TGTGCCAGCAGCTTAGAGGGACTAGCGGGAGGGCACCGAAGCACAGATACGCAGTATTTT.

The chain carries TRBV18 and TRBJ1-4; the D gene is possibly TRBD1 (5 bases). The CDR3 contains 14 residues. Trimming removed 3 bases from V and 7 bases from J, with 12 bases in between. The germline V gene has CDR1 KGHSH and CDR2 LQKENI. Here the CDR3 reads CASSPGGWREKLFF. The CDR3 nucleotides are TGTGCCAGCTCACCGGGGGGATGGCGTGAAAAACTGTTTTTT. Complete variable domain (other parts from reference TRBV18 and TRBJ1-4): NAGVMQNPRHLVRRRGQEARLRCSPMKGHSHVYWYRQLPEEGLKFMVYLQKENIIDESGMPKERFSAEFPKEGPSILRIQQVVRGDSAAYFCASSPGGWREKLFFGSGTQLSVL.

The V and J genes are TRBV27 and TRBJ2-3, with 10 bases identical to TRBD2. Unmatched junction bases numbered 2, after V lost 3 bases and J lost 2 bases. Germline CDR1 and CDR2: MNHEY and SMNVEV (reference sequence). The CDR3 covers 15 residues. The CDR3 sequence is CASSLTSGFTDTQYF. For the CDR3, the DNA is TGTGCCAGCAGTTTGACTAGCGGGTTCACAGATACGCAGTATTTT.

This sequence joins TRBV7-3 and TRBJ2-7; 7 bases align to TRBD1. The ends lost 6 bases at V and 4 bases at J; junction bases unmatched: 6. This CDR3 has 13 amino acids. Per germline, CDR1 SGHTA and CDR2 FQGTGA. For the CDR3, the DNA is TGTGCCAGCAGTACAGGGGACGGGTACGAGCAGTACTTC. As protein: CASSTGDGYEQYF. The full variable domain, its missing parts supplied by reference TRBV7-3 and TRBJ2-7, is GAGVSQTPSNKVTEKGKYVELRCDPISGHTALYWYRQSLGQGPEFLIYFQGTGAADDSGLPNDRFFAVRPEGSVSTLKIQRTERGDSAVYLCASSTGDGYEQYFGPGTRLTVT.

The gene calls are TRBV4-2 and TRBJ2-5; D ambiguous. Trimming stripped 2 bases from V and 5 bases from J, with 6 bases between. In germline, CDR1 is LGHNA, CDR2 YNFKEQ. This CDR3 has 12 amino acids. The CDR3 nucleotides read TGTGCCAGCAGCCAATCCCCGGAGACCCAGTACTTC. Translating gives CASSQSPETQYF.

This chain uses TRBV15 with TRBJ2-5, with D perhaps matching TRBD1 (6 bases). The CDR3 has 17 residues. V was clipped by 0 bases and J by 1 base, with 15 bases between them. Germline assignment: CDR1 LNHNV and CDR2 YYDKDF (reference sequence). This CDR3 is CATSRDRRGRGQETQYF. The CDR3 bases are TGTGCCACCAGCAGAGATCGACGAGGCAGGGGCCAAGAGACCCAGTACTTC.

The CDR3 loop reads CASSRNRESGGNTIYF. The CDR3 DNA reads as TGCGCCAGCAGCCGAAACAGGGAGTCGGGTGGAAACACCATATATTTT. The chain employs TRBV4-3 and TRBJ1-3; D is possibly TRBD1 (6 bases). In germline, CDR1 is LGHNA, CDR2 YSLEER. CDR3 size: 16 residues. V lost 4 bases and J lost 3, with 16 bases in between.

V usage is TRBV7-2 and J usage is TRBJ2-4, with D hard to call. The V gene lost 3 bases and the J gene lost 1 base, with 4 bases spanning the gap. The CDR3 length is 13 residues. The germline V gene has CDR1 SGHTA and CDR2 FQGNSA. This CDR3 is CASSLGAKNIQYF. The CDR3 DNA follows: TGTGCCAGCAGCTTGGGGGCCAAAAACATTCAGTACTTC.

V gene TRBV6-4 combines with J gene TRBJ2-1, with TRBD2 matching 9 bases. Germline V gene lookup returns CDR1 MRHNA and CDR2 SNTAGT. The V gene end was trimmed by 3 bases and the J gene end by 9 bases; junction bases not matched to a gene: 6. The CDR3 totals 14 residues. This CDR3 reads CASSDIAGVVEQFF. Written as DNA, the CDR3 is TGTGCCAGCAGTGATATAGCGGGAGTGGTTGAGCAGTTCTTC.

V and J are TRBV7-2 and TRBJ2-1; D is possibly TRBD1 (6 bases). The CDR3 is made up of 14 amino acids. The germline V gene encodes CDR1 SGHTA and CDR2 FQGNSA. The V and J ends lost 4 bases and 4 bases respectively, with 11 bases between them. CDR3 sequence (DNA): TGTGCCAGCAGCTACCAACAGGGATACAATGAGCAGTTCTTC. Its translation is CASSYQQGYNEQFF.

The chain couples TRBV27 to TRBJ1-2; a weak D match, TRBD1 (5 bases). Deletions cut 5 bases from V and 7 bases from J, with 20 bases between. In germline, CDR1 is MNHEY, CDR2 SMNVEV (reference sequence). There are 15 residues in the CDR3. CDR3 amino acids: CASSDPGRSSLGYTF. The CDR3, as DNA: TGTGCCAGCAGTGATCCGGGACGGTCCTCCCTTGGCTACACCTTC.

The CDR3 sequence is CASRQNTEAFF. CDR3 bases: TGTGCCAGCAGGCAGAACACTGAAGCTTTCTTT. The chain uses TRBV6-5 and TRBJ1-1, with D uncertain. Trimming took off 6 bases at V and 1 base at J, with 3 bases between the two ends. The CDR3 runs to 11 residues. Germline V gene data show CDR1 as MNHEY and CDR2 as SVGAGI.

The chain links TRBV7-9 to TRBJ1-1; 7 nucleotides agree with TRBD1. The length of the CDR3 is 14 residues. Germline V gene sequence: CDR1 SEHNR, CDR2 FQNEAQ (reference sequence). The V segment lost 6 bases and the J segment 4 bases; nucleotides outside the gene matches: 8. The CDR3, as DNA: TGTGCCAGCAGACGTACAGGGGATGGCACTGAAGCTTTCTTT. As protein: CASRRTGDGTEAFF.

The V call is TRBV6-1, the J call TRBJ2-1, with 12 bases identical to TRBD2. J lost 3 bases, V lost 2 bases, and 11 bases had no gene match. This CDR3 comprises 19 residues. The germline gives CDR1 MNHNS, CDR2 SASEGT. The CDR3 coding sequence is TGTGCCAGCAGTGAATGGACTAGCGGGACAGGTCTCCTCTACAATGAGCAGTTCTTC. Translating gives CASSEWTSGTGLLYNEQFF.

This rearrangement joins TRBV9 to TRBJ1-3; tentative D call: TRBD1 (5 bases). This CDR3 is built from 15 residues. The germline gives CDR1 SGDLS, CDR2 YYNGEE. The germline V and J ends were trimmed by 3 bases and 4 bases, with 14 bases remaining between them. The CDR3 DNA reads as TGTGCCAGCAGCGCCGAGGGGTTTTCGGGAAACACCATATATTTT. Translating it yields CASSAEGFSGNTIYF. The full variable domain, completed using reference TRBV9 and TRBJ1-3, is DSGVTQTPKHLITATGQRVTLRCSPRSGDLSVYWYQQSLDQGLQFLIQYYNGEERAKGNILERFSAQQFPDLHSELNLSSLELGDSALYFCASSAEGFSGNTIYFGEGSWLTVV.

The chain is built from TRBV5-5 and TRBJ1-2; D uncertain. Germline V gene data show CDR1 as SGHKS and CDR2 as YYEKEE (reference sequence). Trimming removed 4 bases at V and 0 bases at J, with 4 bases between. This CDR3 has 12 residues. CDR3 residues: CASSTSNYGYTF. The CDR3, as DNA: TGTGCCAGCAGCACATCTAACTATGGCTACACCTTC.

The rearrangement joins TRBV4-2 to TRBJ2-3; D unclear. The CDR3 runs to 13 residues. Between the trimmed V and J ends, which lost 0 bases and 7 bases, there was a span of 8 bases. CDR1 LGHNA and CDR2 YNFKEQ come from the germline V gene. This chain's CDR3 is CASSQDTKNTQYF. The CDR3 DNA follows: TGTGCCAGCAGCCAAGATACGAAGAATACGCAGTATTTT.

This chain uses TRBV7-2 with TRBJ2-3; a possible D gene is TRBD1 (6 bases). There are 13 residues in the CDR3. Germline V lookup: CDR1 SGHTA, CDR2 FQGNSA. V was clipped by 4 bases and J by 3 bases, with 8 bases between them. Here the CDR3 reads CASSSDRTDTQYF. CDR3 DNA: TGTGCCAGCAGCTCCGACAGGACAGATACGCAGTATTTT. The whole variable domain, remainder taken from reference TRBV7-2 and TRBJ2-3, is GAGVSQSPSNKVTEKGKDVELRCDPISGHTALYWYRQSLGQGLEFLIYFQGNSAPDKSGLPSDRFSAERTGGSVSTLTIQRTQQEDSAVYLCASSSDRTDTQYFGPGTRLTVL.

V usage is TRBV7-3 and J usage is TRBJ2-2; no clear D gene. Trimming stripped 5 bases from V and 4 bases from J, with 14 bases between. CDR3 length: 15 residues. Germline lookup yields CDR1 SGHTA and CDR2 FQGTGA. CDR3 sequence reads: CASSLDATATGELFF. DNA for the CDR3: TGTGCCAGCAGCCTCGATGCAACGGCCACCGGGGAGCTGTTTTTT.

This clone was seen just once. This may arise from a read error, as a much more abundant clone is one base away. This chain connects TRBV7-3 to TRBJ1-1; weak D call: TRBD1 (5 bases). The ends were cut back, 7 bases at V and 0 bases at J, with 12 bases in the middle. This CDR3 has 14 amino acids. Germline V gene sequence: CDR1 SGHTA, CDR2 FQGTGA. CDR3 in amino acids: CASNRGIMNTEAFF. CDR3 DNA sequence: TGTGCCAGCAACCGGGGGATTATGAACACTGAAGCTTTCTTT.

The rearrangement links TRBV7-2 to TRBJ1-1; unclear D gene. The CDR3 covers 14 residues. V was shortened by 4 bases and J by 3 bases, with 12 bases between the two germline ends. Germline CDR1 reads SGHTA; CDR2 reads FQGNSA. The CDR3 region has the DNA TGTGCCAGCAGCTCCTCCCTTGAAGACACTGAAGCTTTCTTT. This codes for CASSSSLEDTEAFF.

The rearrangement joins TRBV15 to TRBJ1-5; 10 nucleotides match TRBD1. Germline V CDR1 and CDR2: LNHNV, YYDKDF (reference sequence). The CDR3 contains 15 residues. After removal of 7 bases from V and 0 bases from J, the junction contained 3 bases not matched to a gene. CDR3 nucleotides: TGTGCCACCAAAAGACAGGGGGCTAGCAATCAGCCCCAGCATTTT. Protein sequence: CATKRQGASNQPQHF.

V is TRBV19 and J is TRBJ2-6; D may be TRBD2 (5 bases). The V gene's germline CDR1 is LNHDA and CDR2 SQIVND (reference sequence). The CDR3 totals 18 residues. V dropped 3 bases and J dropped 0 bases, with 15 bases sitting between them. CDR3 amino acids: CASSITGNSFSGANVLTF. The CDR3 DNA is TGTGCCAGTAGTATTACGGGGAATTCTTTCTCTGGGGCCAACGTCCTGACTTTC.

The chain couples TRBV30 to TRBJ1-1; maybe TRBD1 (5 bases). The V and J ends lost 4 bases and 0 bases respectively, with 9 bases between them. Germline CDR1 is GTSNPN and CDR2 is SVGIG (reference sequence). This CDR3 is built from 13 residues. The CDR3 reads CAWTRDVNTEAFF. CDR3 DNA: TGTGCCTGGACCCGGGACGTGAACACTGAAGCTTTCTTT.

J is TRBJ2-3 and V is TRBV5-4, with D perhaps TRBD1 (6 bases). Trimming took off 4 bases at V and 0 bases at J, with 12 bases between the two ends. The CDR3 sequence is 15 residues long. Germline values: CDR1 SGHNT, CDR2 YYREEE (reference sequence). This chain's CDR3 is CASSQQQGSTDTQYF. DNA for the CDR3: TGTGCCAGCAGCCAGCAACAGGGAAGCACAGATACGCAGTATTTT. Supplemented by reference TRBV5-4 and TRBJ2-3, the full variable domain reads ETGVTQSPTHLIKTRGQQVTLRCSSQSGHNTVSWYQQALGQGPQFIFQYYREEENGRGNFPPRFSGLQFPNYSSELNVNALELDDSALYLCASSQQQGSTDTQYFGPGTRLTVL.

This clone was counted only a few times. This chain connects TRBV5-1 to TRBJ2-2; D ambiguous. CDR3 size: 15 residues. Germline V lookup: CDR1 SGHRS, CDR2 YFSETQ. Trimming shortened V by 1 base and J by 6 bases, and 13 bases separated the two germline ends. The CDR3 sequence: CASSLRRPRAGELFF. The CDR3 DNA is TGCGCCAGCAGCTTGCGGCGGCCTCGGGCCGGGGAGCTGTTTTTT. Full variable domain (outside the CDR3, taken from reference TRBV5-1 and TRBJ2-2): KAGVTQTPRYLIKTRGQQVTLSCSPISGHRSVSWYQQTPGQGLQFLFEYFSETQRNKGNFPGRFSGRQFSNSRSEMNVSTLELGDSALYLCASSLRRPRAGELFFGEGSRLTVL.

The chain links TRBV7-3 to TRBJ2-1; D uncertain. This CDR3 comprises 14 residues. Per germline, CDR1 SGHTA and CDR2 FQGTGA. Trimming took off 2 bases at V and 4 bases at J, with 9 bases between the two ends. CDR3 DNA: TGTGCCAGCAGCTTAGGTTCCTCTTACAATGAGCAGTTCTTC. Translating gives CASSLGSSYNEQFF.